These T cell receptor beta chains were read from a single sample in a study of cytomegalovirus exposure and HLA in healthy donors. TCRdb's copy holds only in-frame clones and misses some; the assay was immunoSEQ multiplex PCR. This sample has about 170,000 clones, with around 80% found just once. Sample: PBMCs. These receptors were obtained from a woman in her twenties or thirties in good health and CMV-seropositive. CDR3s include the opening cysteine and the closing phenylalanine or tryptophan.

V gene,CDR3 protein
TRBV27,CASSLARFETQYF
TRBV10-3,CAISEESGVGYGYTF
TRBV7-9,CASTDMGSGTEAFF
TRBV5-4,CASSPTGTRLYNEQFF
TRBV5-4,CASSLVGLIEYGYTF
TRBV18,CASSPELQGTHGYTF
TRBV28,CASSLEREQYF
TRBV5-1,CASSLAGQQNSPLHF
TRBV5-1,CASSMGQGMSYTF
TRBV5-1,CASSLGGRDIQYF
TRBV18,CASSPQDRYEQYF
TRBV28,CASSLRGQASYEQYF
TRBV30,CAWTTGTSWAPYNEQFF
TRBV10-2,CASSDTPRGGYTF
TRBV6-5,CASSSLPGQGTNEQFF
TRBV7-9,CASSLQGQNQPQHF
TRBV4-1,CASSQLGTGGFETQYF
TRBV5-4,CASSFQGNIQYF
TRBV28,CASSDYQPQHF
TRBV6-5,CASRMTGNWPQHF
TRBV5-6,CASSLAGGRGEQFF
TRBV27,CASSLTGSSYEQYF
TRBV7-2,CASSSPRTANYEQYF
TRBV5-1,CASSQGHLNTEAFF
TRBV5-1,CASSLARTGGQNQETQYF
TRBV4-1,CASSQEGGGSYEQYF
TRBV18,CASSPPTGDQPQHF
TRBV29-1,CSGKAVQETQYF
TRBV30,CAWSVRTGWSEQYF
TRBV6-5,CASRHRLPADHEQYF
TRBV28,CASNTVSNQPQHF
TRBV27,CASSLTGGQSSYNSPLHF
TRBV7-9,CATTWTGTTGNTIYF
TRBV4-1,CASSDRDRGRYEQYF
TRBV5-6,CASSHRGTHNEQFF
TRBV28,CASSLRDSQETQYF
TRBV7-9,CASSLFGAGGETQYF
TRBV5-1,CASSPRTGRVLNTEAFF
TRBV7-2,CASSTQQGINEKLFF
TRBV10-3,CAISEDRDYGYTF
TRBV5-1,CASSLLNQGSGNTIYF
TRBV15,CATSKETSESYEQYF
TRBV6-6,CATRRAGVSEQYF
TRBV2,CASSTFGVGTEAFF
TRBV28,CASSFRTGYQPQHF
TRBV5-6,CASSSTTLGGGQPQHF
TRBV7-9,CASSLVSSGRNEQFF
TRBV4-3,CASSSKGLFF
TRBV4-1,CASSQVAQGNYGYTF
TRBV18,CASSGGQATSEQYF
TRBV23-1,CATPGQGRQETQYF
TRBV5-1,CASSDWMGGTRTRGSYEQYF
TRBV6-5,CASSVQGQVYEQYF
TRBV19,CASSIMKRNEQFF
TRBV28,CASSLLTPGTGGHTF
TRBV5-6,CASSLRDRLAKNIQYF
TRBV14,CASSHQGRTQGLGYGYTF
TRBV10-3,CAIRATGDNQPQHF
TRBV2,CAVGGSGDTQYF